This TCR beta chain was sequenced in a study of long-term antiretroviral therapy in people with HIV. The CDR3 contains 16 residues. V lost 7 bases and J lost 2; bases outside the gene matches: 12. Germline V gene data show CDR1 as MNHEY and CDR2 as SMNVEV (reference sequence). Sequencing relied on immunoSEQ assay v3.0, run at survey level. Per-sample sequencing targets were roughly 40,000-50,000 T-cell genomes. The protocol was immunoSEQ multiplex PCR, while the TCRdb copy is restricted to in-frame clones and leaves out a portion. The sample holds approximately 37,000 clones, around 86% seen once. V usage is TRBV27 and J usage is TRBJ2-3, with 7 bases lining up with TRBD2. The specimen comprised unsorted PBMCs, sampled 1 year after starting antiretroviral therapy. The source of this sequence is a man between 18 and 29 years old with HIV. The CDR3 DNA sequence: TGTGCCAGCAACCCGGGGGTGGGGGGGGACACAGATACGCAGTATTTT. Residues: CASNPGVGGDTDTQYF.